These 20 T cell receptor beta chains were sequenced from one sample in a study of CD8 T cells in Susac syndrome. With random hexamers, roughly 0.5 to 1 ug RNA was reverse transcribed. MiXCR, applied by TCRdb to the immunoSEQ multiplex PCR reads, yields one record per CDR3 protein. Seen here are roughly 150,000 distinct CDR3 sequences, over 85% observed once, and the top ten hold around 0.21%. The sample taken for sequencing was CD8+ T cells from PBMCs. The receptor source for this set is a human donor with multiple sclerosis.

V gene TRBV12-3 or TRBV12-4 combines with J gene TRBJ2-1, with D perhaps matching TRBD1 or TRBD2 (5 bases each). CDR3 length: 16 residues. The ends were cut back, 5 bases at V and 3 bases at J, with 17 bases in the middle. The CDR3 loop is CASSLYRDGNYNEQFF. The CDR3 nucleotides read TGTGCCAGCAGTCTTTACCGGGACGGAAACTACAATGAGCAGTTCTTC.

This clonotype showed up just once. This sequence joins TRBV4-1 and TRBJ2-7; TRBD2 matches 7 bases. Per the germline V gene, CDR1 is MGHRA and CDR2 is YSYEKL. The CDR3 is made up of 15 amino acids. With 4 bases clipped from V and 4 bases from J, the junction kept 10 bases outside the gene matches. CDR3 amino acids: CASSPSPQGGYEQYF. The DNA for the CDR3 is TGCGCCAGCAGCCCTAGTCCTCAGGGAGGGTACGAGCAGTACTTC.

This chain links TRBV7-9 with TRBJ2-2; 10 bases are a match to TRBD1. CDR3 length equals 18 residues. Trimming removed 5 bases from V and 4 bases from J; junction bases left unmatched: 13. CDR1 and CDR2 (germline): SEHNR, FQNEAQ (reference sequence). The CDR3 coding sequence is TGTGCCAGCAGCCCAGCACCCGGGACAGGGGACGGCACCGGGGAGCTGTTTTTT. It codes for CASSPAPGTGDGTGELFF. Drawing the rest from reference TRBV7-9 and TRBJ2-2, the complete variable domain is DTGVSQNPRHKITKRGQNVTFRCDPISEHNRLYWYRQTLGQGPEFLTYFQNEAQLEKSRLLSDRFSAERPKGSFSTLEIQRTEQGDSAMYLCASSPAPGTGDGTGELFFGEGSRLTVL.

V is TRBV18 and J is TRBJ1-5, with D uncertain. CDR3 size: 16 residues. Trimming removed 0 bases at V and 11 bases at J, with 20 bases between. CDR1 and CDR2 from the germline V gene are KGHSH and LQKENI. Here the CDR3 DNA reads TGTGCCAGCTCACCACCACCAGGTTCTTCCGGTCGGGCCCAGCATTTT. This codes for CASSPPPGSSGRAQHF. The full variable domain, with the rest looked up from reference TRBV18 and TRBJ1-5, is NAGVMQNPRHLVRRRGQEARLRCSPMKGHSHVYWYRQLPEEGLKFMVYLQKENIIDESGMPKERFSAEFPKEGPSILRIQQVVRGDSAAYFCASSPPPGSSGRAQHFGDGTRLSIL.

V and J are TRBV29-1 and TRBJ1-2, with TRBD1 matching over 8 bases. The CDR3 extends over 13 amino acids. With 6 bases clipped from V and 8 bases from J, the junction kept 11 bases outside the gene matches. From germline, CDR1 is SQVTM and CDR2 ANQGSEA. The DNA of the CDR3 is TGCAGCGTGCTCCAGGGGGCCGTGGAAGGCTACACCTTC. It specifies CSVLQGAVEGYTF.

The V gene is TRBV5-1, the J gene TRBJ2-1; D might be TRBD1 (5 bases). The CDR3 runs 12 residues. Germline V gene sequence: CDR1 SGHRS, CDR2 YFSETQ. The V gene lost 4 bases and the J gene lost 9 bases, with 11 bases spanning the gap. CDR3 in DNA: TGCGCCAGCAGCCCCAGGGAAACTGAGCAGTTCTTC. Its protein product is CASSPRETEQFF.

In this sample, this clonotype turned up a few times. The rearrangement links TRBV29-1 to TRBJ2-4, with TRBD1 matching 8 bases. CDR1 is SQVTM, CDR2 ANQGSEA, per germline. The CDR3 is 13 residues long. The junction had 8 bases not matched to a gene; V was cut back by 6 bases and J by 7 bases. CDR3 coding DNA: TGCAGCGTCGCGGACAGGGTAGGGAACATTCAGTACTTC. Translating it yields CSVADRVGNIQYF.

V gene TRBV13 combines with J gene TRBJ2-5, with a weak D call TRBD2 (6 bases). The length of the CDR3 is 19 residues. Trimming removed 4 bases at V and 5 bases at J, with 29 bases between. Germline V gene sequence: CDR1 PRHDT, CDR2 FYEKMQ (reference sequence). CDR3: CASSSVTGSDYGARETQYF. As DNA, the CDR3 is TGTGCCAGCAGCTCAGTGACTGGCTCGGACTACGGGGCTCGGGAGACCCAGTACTTC.

The gene calls are TRBV27 and TRBJ1-1, with TRBD1 as a possible D gene (6 bases). The germline CDR1 and CDR2 sequences are MNHEY and SMNVEV (reference sequence). The ends were cut back, 8 bases at V and 4 bases at J, with 11 bases in the middle. CDR3 size: 12 residues. CDR3 bases: TGTGCCAGCGGCCGAGGGGGCACTGAAGCTTTCTTT. Translation: CASGRGGTEAFF.

The gene calls are TRBV29-1 and TRBJ1-2; 7 bases fit TRBD1. After removal of 1 base from V and 4 bases from J, the junction contained 12 bases not matched to a gene. The CDR3 totals 16 residues. Germline V CDR1 and CDR2: SQVTM, ANQGSEA. The CDR3 nucleotides are TGCAGCGTTGAAGGACAGGGAAAGGGGGCGATCTATGGCTACACCTTC. Translated, it gives CSVEGQGKGAIYGYTF.

V gene TRBV5-1 combines with J gene TRBJ2-2; 9 bases align to TRBD2. V shed 4 bases, J shed 4 bases, and the junction held 8 bases outside the gene matches. CDR1 and CDR2 from the germline V gene are SGHRS and YFSETQ. CDR3 size: 16 residues. As DNA, the CDR3 is TGCGCCAGCAGCGTGAGAGCGGGGGGAAGCACCGGGGAGCTGTTTTTT. Protein: CASSVRAGGSTGELFF.

The chain recombines TRBV29-1 with TRBJ1-2; the match to TRBD1 covers 7 bases. V was pared by 6 bases and J by 8 bases, with 12 bases of the junction left unmatched. The CDR3 is made up of 13 amino acids. Germline-derived CDR1 and CDR2 are SQVTM and ANQGSEA. CDR3 sequence reads: CSVLRDSSGGYTF. DNA of the CDR3: TGCAGCGTGCTCCGGGACAGTTCTGGAGGCTACACCTTC.

V usage is TRBV7-6 and J usage is TRBJ2-5, with TRBD2 identical over 14 bases. The CDR3 runs to 16 residues. Trimming removed 5 bases from V and 3 bases from J; junction bases left unmatched: 5. Germline CDR1 reads SGHVS; CDR2 reads FNYEAQ. CDR3 nucleotide sequence: TGTGCCAGCAGCGTAGAGACTAGCGGGGGGGAAGAGACCCAGTACTTC. Protein: CASSVETSGGEETQYF.

The rearrangement joins TRBV30 to TRBJ2-1; no clear D. CDR1 and CDR2 from the germline V gene are GTSNPN and SVGIG (reference sequence). The V gene lost 0 bases and the J gene lost 7 bases, with 7 bases spanning the gap. The length of the CDR3 is 12 residues. The CDR3 loop is CAWSVLRNEQFF. The CDR3 DNA reads TGTGCCTGGAGTGTTTTGCGGAATGAGCAGTTCTTC. Looking up the rest from reference TRBV30 and TRBJ2-1 gives the full variable domain: SQTIHQWPATLVQPVGSPLSLECTVEGTSNPNLYWYRQAAGRGLQLLFYSVGIGQISSEVPQNLSASRPQDRQFILSSKKLLLSDSGFYLCAWSVLRNEQFFGPGTRLTVL.

The chain carries TRBV4-1 and TRBJ2-5, with D maybe TRBD2 (5 bases). The CDR3 contains 13 residues. Trimming left V 3 bases short and J 5 bases short, with 10 bases between. Germline CDR1 and CDR2: MGHRA and YSYEKL. The CDR3 DNA reads as TGCGCCAGCAGCCAGCTCACTAGGGAGACCCAGTACTTC. Translation gives CASSQLTRETQYF.

The chain combines TRBV27 with TRBJ2-1, with D perhaps matching TRBD1 or TRBD2 (6 bases each). The CDR3 contains 17 residues. The V gene's germline CDR1 is MNHEY and CDR2 SMNVEV (reference sequence). V lost 2 bases to trimming and J lost 0 bases, with 14 bases between them. This CDR3 is CASSLGGGPSSYNEQFF. Here the CDR3 DNA reads TGTGCCAGCAGTTTAGGTGGGGGGCCCTCCTCCTACAATGAGCAGTTCTTC.

The chain joins TRBV7-9 to TRBJ2-5, with D perhaps TRBD1 (6 bases). The CDR3 loop spans 17 amino acids. Germline loops: CDR1 SEHNR, CDR2 FQNEAQ (reference sequence). V was trimmed by 5 bases and J by 5 bases, leaving 24 bases between them. CDR3 sequence: CASSADTRGGSGETQYF. CDR3 nucleotides: TGTGCCAGCAGCGCAGACACCAGGGGTGGGTCGGGGGAGACCCAGTACTTC.

V is TRBV10-2 and J is TRBJ2-3, with no clear D. This CDR3 comprises 14 residues. Germline V lookup: CDR1 WSHSY, CDR2 SAAADI. V was shortened by 0 bases and J by 0 bases, with 4 bases between the two germline ends. CDR3 coding DNA: TGCGCCAGCAGTGAGTCATTGAGCACAGATACGCAGTATTTT. Translated, it gives CASSESLSTDTQYF.

The chain has TRBV18 and TRBJ1-2; 7 nucleotides line up with TRBD1. Trimming took 6 bases from V and 2 from J; bases not matched to a gene: 9. Germline V gene data show CDR1 as KGHSH and CDR2 as LQKENI. The CDR3 is 15 residues long. CDR3 amino acids: CASSTADRPNYGYTF. The CDR3 DNA reads as TGTGCCAGCTCGACGGCGGACAGGCCCAACTATGGCTACACCTTC.

The chain uses TRBV28 and TRBJ2-7; 10 bases line up with TRBD1. J lost 6 bases, V lost 6 bases, and 8 bases had no gene match. This CDR3 region has 14 residues. CDR1 MDHEN and CDR2 SYDVKM come from the germline V gene. Here the CDR3 reads CASSPPGQGREQYF. In DNA form, the CDR3 reads TGTGCCAGCAGCCCACCGGGACAGGGGCGCGAGCAGTACTTC.